Each of the 26 T cell receptor beta chains below was sequenced from the same sample in a study of blood T cell repertoires in COVID-19. Here immunoSEQ multiplex PCR was the method, and the copy in TCRdb shows in-frame clones only, minus some. This table holds some 150,000 clones, around four fifths found once. Sequencing used peripheral blood. Receptors were obtained from a man between 65 and 85 years old with acute or convalescent COVID-19.

The CDR3 protein is CATSDFYSNYGYTF. CDR3 sequence (DNA): TGTGCCACCAGTGATTTCTACAGTAACTATGGCTACACCTTC. This rearrangement joins TRBV24-1 to TRBJ1-2; D remains ambiguous. The germline V gene encodes CDR1 KGHDR and CDR2 SFDVKD. Trimming took off 1 base at V and 1 base at J, with 6 bases between the two ends. The CDR3 runs 14 residues.

The chain uses TRBV5-1 and TRBJ2-2, with a possible D match to TRBD1 (7 bases). The CDR3 loop spans 16 amino acids. Germline V gives CDR1 SGHRS, CDR2 YFSETQ. V was cut by 3 bases and J by 4 bases, with 16 bases left in between. The CDR3 bases are TGCGCCAGCAGCTCGGGGGCGGCAGGGGGCACCGGGGAGCTGTTTTTT. It encodes CASSSGAAGGTGELFF.

This clone was observed once. The chain couples TRBV27 to TRBJ1-6; D not certain. The CDR3 has 19 amino acids. Per the germline V gene, CDR1 is MNHEY and CDR2 is SMNVEV (reference sequence). Trimming took off 2 bases at V and 8 bases at J, with 25 bases between the two ends. CDR3 nucleotides: TGTGCCAGCAGTTTAAAGGGCGTGGGCCCCACGGGAGGGCATTCACCCCTCCACTTT. This codes for CASSLKGVGPTGGHSPLHF.

V usage is TRBV11-2 and J usage is TRBJ1-2; TRBD1 matches 9 bases. The CDR3 extends over 14 amino acids. The V and J ends lost 5 bases and 7 bases, in that order; junction bases with no gene match: 8. CDR1 is SGHAT, CDR2 FQNNGV, per germline. CDR3 sequence: CASSHITGGGGYTF. The CDR3 DNA reads as TGTGCCAGCAGCCACATCACAGGGGGCGGTGGCTACACCTTC. The whole variable domain, remainder taken from reference TRBV11-2 and TRBJ1-2, is EAGVAQSPRYKIIEKRQSVAFWCNPISGHATLYWYQQILGQGPKLLIQFQNNGVVDDSQLPKDRFSAERLKGVDSTLKIQPAKLEDSAVYLCASSHITGGGGYTFGSGTRLTVV.

The V call is TRBV14, the J call TRBJ1-3; D perhaps matches TRBD1 (6 bases). V was pared by 4 bases and J by 3 bases, with 13 bases between. Germline-derived CDR1 and CDR2 are SGHDN and FVKESK. The CDR3 is 15 residues long. This chain's CDR3 is CASSRLRQVGNTIYF. The CDR3, as DNA: TGTGCCAGCAGCCGGTTAAGACAGGTTGGAAACACCATATATTTT. Looking up the rest from reference TRBV14 and TRBJ1-3 gives the full variable domain: EAGVTQFPSHSVIEKGQTVTLRCDPISGHDNLYWYRRVMGKEIKFLLHFVKESKQDESGMPNNRFLAERTGGTYSTLKVQPAELEDSGVYFCASSRLRQVGNTIYFGEGSWLTVV.

The chain carries TRBV6-5 and TRBJ2-1, with 12 bases that match TRBD2. The CDR3 runs to 14 residues. The junction had 7 bases not matched to a gene; V was cut back by 9 bases and J by 7 bases. CDR1 is MNHEY, CDR2 SVGAGI, per germline. The CDR3 is CASTSGGSGNEQFF. The CDR3 DNA follows: TGTGCCAGTACTAGCGGGGGGTCCGGGAATGAGCAGTTCTTC.

This chain uses TRBV28 with TRBJ1-2; tentatively, D is TRBD1 (6 bases). The ends were cut back, 3 bases at V and 1 base at J, with 9 bases in the middle. Germline loops: CDR1 MDHEN, CDR2 SYDVKM. The CDR3 has 14 residues. The CDR3 region has the DNA TGTGCCAGCAGTTTGGTAGGGGGTAACTATGGCTACACCTTC. Protein product: CASSLVGGNYGYTF.

The gene calls are TRBV6-1 and TRBJ1-2; tentative D call: TRBD1 (6 bases). The CDR3 covers 15 residues. Trimming cost V 3 bases and J 4 bases, with 15 bases left between them. CDR1 is MNHNS and CDR2 is SASEGT in the germline V gene. CDR3 sequence reads: CASSERGGPSYGYTF. The CDR3 nucleotides are TGTGCCAGCAGTGAGAGGGGGGGGCCCTCCTATGGCTACACCTTC.

The chain carries TRBV19 and TRBJ2-5; no clear D gene. The germline V gene has CDR1 LNHDA and CDR2 SQIVND (reference sequence). The CDR3 sequence is 14 residues long. V dropped 3 bases and J dropped 0 bases, with 8 bases sitting between them. CDR3 in amino acids: CASSIGRYQETQYF. For the CDR3, the DNA is TGTGCCAGTAGTATCGGCAGGTACCAAGAGACCCAGTACTTC.

The genes are TRBV5-1 and TRBJ1-4, with D possibly TRBD1 on 6 matching bases. The CDR3 contains 16 residues. V was clipped by 0 bases and J by 8 bases, with 17 bases between them. Per germline, CDR1 SGHRS and CDR2 YFSETQ. The CDR3 DNA sequence: TGCGCCAGCAGCTTGGTTGGGGGCAGTACCGCCGAAAAACTGTTTTTT. Translating it yields CASSLVGGSTAEKLFF.

This clone was picked up one time. The V gene is TRBV7-2, the J gene TRBJ1-4, with D unresolved. V was shortened by 0 bases and J by 8 bases, with 13 bases between the two germline ends. CDR1 is SGHTA, CDR2 FQGNSA, per germline. This CDR3 comprises 15 residues. CDR3 DNA sequence: TGTGCCAGCAGCTTAGCGGGGTGGGAGAAGGAAAAACTGTTTTTT. Translating gives CASSLAGWEKEKLFF.

V and J are TRBV7-9 and TRBJ2-1, with a tentative D call TRBD2 (7 bases). The CDR3 runs 17 residues. V was cut by 5 bases and J by 4 bases, with 21 bases left in between. Germline V gene sequence: CDR1 SEHNR, CDR2 FQNEAQ (reference sequence). CDR3 nucleotides: TGTGCCAGCAGCCCCAGGGGTGGCGGGAGTATGTACAATGAGCAGTTCTTC. It specifies CASSPRGGGSMYNEQFF. Full variable domain (outside the CDR3, taken from reference TRBV7-9 and TRBJ2-1): DTGVSQNPRHKITKRGQNVTFRCDPISEHNRLYWYRQTLGQGPEFLTYFQNEAQLEKSRLLSDRFSAERPKGSFSTLEIQRTEQGDSAMYLCASSPRGGGSMYNEQFFGPGTRLTVL.

This sequence joins TRBV18 and TRBJ2-7, with D perhaps matching TRBD2 (7 bases). The CDR3 runs to 16 residues. The germline gives CDR1 KGHSH, CDR2 LQKENI. The ends were cut back, 4 bases at V and 4 bases at J, with 20 bases in the middle. CDR3 sequence reads: CASSRTSGGPLYEQYF. The CDR3 DNA reads TGTGCCAGCTCACGAACTTCGGGGGGCCCCCTTTACGAGCAGTACTTC. Drawing the rest from reference TRBV18 and TRBJ2-7, the complete variable domain is NAGVMQNPRHLVRRRGQEARLRCSPMKGHSHVYWYRQLPEEGLKFMVYLQKENIIDESGMPKERFSAEFPKEGPSILRIQQVVRGDSAAYFCASSRTSGGPLYEQYFGPGTRLTVT.

The chain has TRBV20-1 and TRBJ2-3, with unresolved D. The CDR3 totals 11 residues. V was clipped by 6 bases and J by 3 bases, with 7 bases between them. Germline V CDR1 and CDR2: DFQATT, SNEGSKA (reference sequence). The DNA of the CDR3 is TGCAGTGCCCCCCTTACAGATACGCAGTATTTT. Protein: CSAPLTDTQYF.

This sequence joins TRBV5-1 and TRBJ2-1; no clear D gene. CDR1 and CDR2 (germline): SGHRS, YFSETQ. This CDR3 is built from 16 residues. V was cut by 0 bases and J by 3 bases, with 13 bases left in between. CDR3 nucleotides: TGCGCCAGCAGCTTGGTTGGCCAGGCCCTCTACAATGAGCAGTTCTTC. This translates into CASSLVGQALYNEQFF.

The CDR3 loop reads CASSPPSRQGLNTEAFF. The CDR3 DNA sequence: TGCGCCAGCAGCCCACCCTCCCGACAGGGGCTGAACACTGAAGCTTTCTTT. This rearrangement joins TRBV5-1 to TRBJ1-1; 8 bases are a match to TRBD1. In germline, CDR1 is SGHRS, CDR2 YFSETQ. V was clipped by 4 bases and J by 0 bases; unmatched bases: 11. CDR3 length: 17 residues.

V usage is TRBV5-4 and J usage is TRBJ1-2; 11 bases fit TRBD1. With V trimmed by 4 bases and J by 5 bases, 4 bases remained unmatched. The CDR3 length is 14 residues. Germline V gives CDR1 SGHNT, CDR2 YYREEE (reference sequence). The CDR3 DNA sequence: TGTGCCAGCAGCAGCCGGGACAGGGGGTATGGCTACACCTTC. It translates to CASSSRDRGYGYTF.

V and J are TRBV12-5 and TRBJ1-1, with D perhaps TRBD1 (5 bases). The germline V gene has CDR1 LGHNT and CDR2 FRNRAP. The CDR3 is 13 amino acids. V dropped 3 bases and J dropped 3 bases, with 8 bases sitting between them. CDR3 in amino acids: CASGFGAYTEAFF. CDR3 bases: TGTGCTAGTGGTTTTGGGGCCTACACTGAAGCTTTCTTT.

The rearrangement links TRBV6-5 to TRBJ1-1, with 10 bases identical to TRBD1. The CDR3 contains 15 residues. The germline CDR1 and CDR2 sequences are MNHEY and SVGAGI. V was pared by 10 bases and J by 0 bases, with 8 bases of the junction left unmatched. CDR3 nucleotide sequence: TGTGCCACCCAATCGACAGGGGGCCTGAACACTGAAGCTTTCTTT. This encodes CATQSTGGLNTEAFF.

This chain uses TRBV28 with TRBJ1-6; D is perhaps TRBD1 (5 bases). Germline values: CDR1 MDHEN, CDR2 SYDVKM. With 6 bases removed from V and 7 bases from J, the gap between germline ends came to 16 bases. This CDR3 has 15 residues. The CDR3 loop reads CASRYRDSHNSPLHF. CDR3 nucleotide sequence: TGTGCCAGCAGGTATCGGGACTCCCACAATTCACCCCTCCACTTT.

The chain links TRBV9 to TRBJ1-3; tentatively, D is TRBD1 (6 bases). CDR1 is SGDLS, CDR2 YYNGEE, per germline. The CDR3 is made up of 15 amino acids. V lost 4 bases and J lost 0, with 11 bases in between. The DNA for the CDR3 is TGTGCCAGCAGCCCTCTAGGGGGCTCTGGAAACACCATATATTTT. It codes for CASSPLGGSGNTIYF.

The CDR3 region is CASSFAGTGHYGYTF. The CDR3 DNA reads TGTGCCAGCAGCTTTGCCGGGACAGGACACTATGGCTACACCTTC. V and J are TRBV11-2 and TRBJ1-2; the match to TRBD1 covers 8 bases. V trimming: 3 bases; J trimming: 3 bases; junction bases outside the gene matches: 6. The CDR3 length is 15 residues. Germline V gene data show CDR1 as SGHAT and CDR2 as FQNNGV.

This chain uses TRBV6-6 with TRBJ1-1; possible D gene TRBD1, 5 bases. CDR3 length: 16 amino acids. V was trimmed by 2 bases and J by 0 bases, leaving 13 bases between them. Germline loops: CDR1 MNHNY, CDR2 SVGAGI (reference sequence). Here the CDR3 reads CASSYGGGRVNTEAFF. The CDR3 DNA reads as TGTGCCAGCAGTTACGGGGGGGGTCGGGTGAACACTGAAGCTTTCTTT.

V usage is TRBV9 and J usage is TRBJ2-1; 10 nucleotides agree with TRBD2. The ends lost 3 bases at V and 8 bases at J; junction bases unmatched: 8. Germline-derived CDR1 and CDR2 are SGDLS and YYNGEE. This CDR3 has 15 residues. The CDR3 region is CASSASGRAFDEQFF. The CDR3 DNA is TGTGCCAGCAGCGCCAGCGGGAGGGCCTTCGATGAGCAGTTCTTC.

The J gene is TRBJ2-1, the V gene TRBV28; TRBD2 agrees at 10 bases. J lost 8 bases, V lost 2 bases, and 12 bases had no gene match. This CDR3 contains 17 residues. CDR1 and CDR2 (germline): MDHEN, SYDVKM. The CDR3 coding sequence is TGTGCCAGCAGTTTACCGCGGGGCCTAGCGGGAGAAGATGAGCAGTTCTTC. Its translation: CASSLPRGLAGEDEQFF.

CDR3 amino acids: CASRDRVKNTGELFF. The DNA for the CDR3 is TGTGCCAGTAGGGACAGGGTTAAGAACACCGGGGAGCTGTTTTTT. The chain recombines TRBV19 with TRBJ2-2, with 8 bases fitting TRBD1. The trim removed 6 bases at V and 1 base at J, leaving 4 bases unmatched. The CDR3 spans 15 residues. CDR1 and CDR2 (germline): LNHDA, SQIVND (reference sequence). Complete variable domain (other parts from reference TRBV19 and TRBJ2-2): DGGITQSPKYLFRKEGQNVTLSCEQNLNHDAMYWYRQDPGQGLRLIYYSQIVNDFQKGDIAEGYSVSREKKESFPLTVTSAQKNPTAFYLCASRDRVKNTGELFFGEGSRLTVL.